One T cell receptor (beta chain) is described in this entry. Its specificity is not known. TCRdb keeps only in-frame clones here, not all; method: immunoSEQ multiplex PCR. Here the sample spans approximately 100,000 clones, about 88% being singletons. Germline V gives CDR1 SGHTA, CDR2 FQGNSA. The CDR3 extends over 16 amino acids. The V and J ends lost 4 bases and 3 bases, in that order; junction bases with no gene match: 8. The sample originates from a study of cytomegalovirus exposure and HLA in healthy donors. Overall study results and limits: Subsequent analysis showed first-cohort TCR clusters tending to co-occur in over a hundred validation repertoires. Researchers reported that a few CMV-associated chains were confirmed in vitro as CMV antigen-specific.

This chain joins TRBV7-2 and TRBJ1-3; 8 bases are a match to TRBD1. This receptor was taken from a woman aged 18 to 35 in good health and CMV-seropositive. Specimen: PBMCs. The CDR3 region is CASSSSPGGGGNTIYF. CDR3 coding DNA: TGTGCCAGCAGCTCAAGTCCAGGGGGCGGTGGAAACACCATATATTTT. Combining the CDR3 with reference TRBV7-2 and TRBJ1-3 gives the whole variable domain GAGVSQSPSNKVTEKGKDVELRCDPISGHTALYWYRQSLGQGLEFLIYFQGNSAPDKSGLPSDRFSAERTGGSVSTLTIQRTQQEDSAVYLCASSSSPGGGGNTIYFGEGSWLTVV.